This TCR beta chain was documented in a study of T cell responses to AZD1222 COVID-19 vaccine. Findings and caveats of the study: Without day 14 samples, only post-peak T cell repertoires were studied.

A note on this clone: Its cognate antigen is unknown.

Method: immunoSEQ multiplex PCR; TCRdb's copy keeps in-frame clones and lacks some. The repertoire includes around 150,000 clones, 90% of them detected once, and around 3.7% sits in the top ten. The CDR3 has 16 residues. Trimming took off 4 bases at V and 0 bases at J, with 18 bases between the two ends. Germline CDR1 is SQVTM and CDR2 is ANQGSEA. The TCR was taken from an adult in good health. The sequencing used peripheral blood, collected on day 0 of AZD1222 vaccination. The genes are TRBV29-1 and TRBJ1-1; a possible D gene is TRBD1 (6 bases). This CDR3 is CSVAGASGALNTEAFF. CDR3 nucleotides: TGCAGCGTTGCGGGGGCTAGTGGGGCTCTGAACACTGAAGCTTTCTTT.